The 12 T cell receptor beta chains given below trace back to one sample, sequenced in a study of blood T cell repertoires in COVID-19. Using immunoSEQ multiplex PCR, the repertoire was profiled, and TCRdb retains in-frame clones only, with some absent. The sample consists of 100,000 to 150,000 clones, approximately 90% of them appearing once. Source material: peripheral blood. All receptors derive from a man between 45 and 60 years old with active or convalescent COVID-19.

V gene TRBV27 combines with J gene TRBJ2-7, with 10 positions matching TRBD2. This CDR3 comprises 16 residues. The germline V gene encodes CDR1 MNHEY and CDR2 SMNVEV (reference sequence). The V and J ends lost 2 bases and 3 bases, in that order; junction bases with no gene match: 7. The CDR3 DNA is TGTGCCAGCAGTTTACGAGCGGGAGGGCCTGGCTACGAGCAGTACTTC. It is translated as CASSLRAGGPGYEQYF.

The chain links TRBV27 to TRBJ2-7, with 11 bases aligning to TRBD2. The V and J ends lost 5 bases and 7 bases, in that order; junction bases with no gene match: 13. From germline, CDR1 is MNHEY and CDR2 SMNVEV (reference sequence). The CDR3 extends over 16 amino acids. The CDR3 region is CASSPTLAGGPREQYF. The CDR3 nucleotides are TGTGCCAGCAGTCCCACCCTAGCGGGGGGACCACGGGAGCAGTACTTC.

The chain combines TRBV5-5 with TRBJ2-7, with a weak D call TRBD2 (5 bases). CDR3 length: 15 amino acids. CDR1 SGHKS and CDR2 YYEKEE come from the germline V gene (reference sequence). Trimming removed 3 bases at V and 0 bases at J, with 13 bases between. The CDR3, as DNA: TGTGCCAGCAGCTCGAGGGTGGTCAGCTCCTACGAGCAGTACTTC. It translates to CASSSRVVSSYEQYF. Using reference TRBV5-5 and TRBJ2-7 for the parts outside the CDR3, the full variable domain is DAGVTQSPTHLIKTRGQQVTLRCSPISGHKSVSWYQQVLGQGPQFIFQYYEKEERGRGNFPDRFSARQFPNYSSELNVNALLLGDSALYLCASSSRVVSSYEQYFGPGTRLTVT.

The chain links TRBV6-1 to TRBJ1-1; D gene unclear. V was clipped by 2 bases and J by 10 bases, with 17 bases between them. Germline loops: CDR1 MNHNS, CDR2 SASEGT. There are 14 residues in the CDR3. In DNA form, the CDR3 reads TGTGCCAGCAGTGAAAGAGGGCTCGGACGGGGAGCTTTCTTT. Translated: CASSERGLGRGAFF.

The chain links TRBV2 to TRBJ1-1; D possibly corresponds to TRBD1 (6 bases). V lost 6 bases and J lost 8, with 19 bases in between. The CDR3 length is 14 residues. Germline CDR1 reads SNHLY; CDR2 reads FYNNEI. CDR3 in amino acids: CASRDPTGYREAFF. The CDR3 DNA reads TGTGCCAGCAGGGACCCCACAGGGTATAGAGAAGCTTTCTTT.

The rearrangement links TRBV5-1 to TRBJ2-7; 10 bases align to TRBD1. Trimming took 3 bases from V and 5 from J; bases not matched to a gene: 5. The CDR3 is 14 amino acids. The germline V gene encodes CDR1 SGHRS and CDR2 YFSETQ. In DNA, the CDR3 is TGCGCCAGCAGCTCGGGACAGGGGCTAAACGAGCAGTACTTC. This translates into CASSSGQGLNEQYF.

CDR3: CASSEGQEKTGELFF. CDR3 DNA sequence: TGTGCCAGCAGCGAGGGACAGGAGAAGACCGGGGAGCTGTTTTTT. This chain joins TRBV9 and TRBJ2-2, with 8 nucleotides matching TRBD1. The CDR3 loop spans 15 amino acids. Unmatched junction bases numbered 6, after V lost 3 bases and J lost 5 bases. The germline V gene encodes CDR1 SGDLS and CDR2 YYNGEE.

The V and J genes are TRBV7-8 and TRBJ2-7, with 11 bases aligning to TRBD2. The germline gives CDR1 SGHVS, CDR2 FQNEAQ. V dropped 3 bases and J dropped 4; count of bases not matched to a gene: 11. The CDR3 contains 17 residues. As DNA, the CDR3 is TGTGCCAGCAGCTTGATTTTAGCGGGAGGGGACCTGTACGAGCAGTACTTC. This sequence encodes CASSLILAGGDLYEQYF.

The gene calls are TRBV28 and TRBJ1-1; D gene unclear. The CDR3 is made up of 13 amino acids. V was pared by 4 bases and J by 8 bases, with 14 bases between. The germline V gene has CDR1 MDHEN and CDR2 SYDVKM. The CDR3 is CASSSPGRIEAFF. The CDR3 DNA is TGTGCCAGCAGTTCCCCCGGGAGGATAGAAGCTTTCTTT.

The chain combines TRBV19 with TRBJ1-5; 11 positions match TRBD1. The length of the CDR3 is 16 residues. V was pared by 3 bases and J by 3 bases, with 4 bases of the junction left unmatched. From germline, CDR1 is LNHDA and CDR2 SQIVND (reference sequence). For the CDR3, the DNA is TGTGCCAGTAGTATGGACAGGGGGCGCGTCAATCAGCCCCAGCATTTT. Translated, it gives CASSMDRGRVNQPQHF.

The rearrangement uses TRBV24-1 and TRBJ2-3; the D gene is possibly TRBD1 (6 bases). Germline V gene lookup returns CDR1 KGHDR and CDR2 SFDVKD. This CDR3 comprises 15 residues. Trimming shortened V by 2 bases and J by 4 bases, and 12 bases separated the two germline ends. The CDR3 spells CATSDYTGSPDTQYF. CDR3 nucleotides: TGTGCCACCAGTGATTATACAGGGAGCCCAGATACGCAGTATTTT.

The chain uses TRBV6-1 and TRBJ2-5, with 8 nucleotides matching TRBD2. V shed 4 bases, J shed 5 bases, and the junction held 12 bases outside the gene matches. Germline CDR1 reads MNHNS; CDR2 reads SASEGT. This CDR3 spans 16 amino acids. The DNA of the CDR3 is TGTGCCAGCAGTGTAACTAGCGGAACCTTTGGGGAGACCCAGTACTTC. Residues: CASSVTSGTFGETQYF.